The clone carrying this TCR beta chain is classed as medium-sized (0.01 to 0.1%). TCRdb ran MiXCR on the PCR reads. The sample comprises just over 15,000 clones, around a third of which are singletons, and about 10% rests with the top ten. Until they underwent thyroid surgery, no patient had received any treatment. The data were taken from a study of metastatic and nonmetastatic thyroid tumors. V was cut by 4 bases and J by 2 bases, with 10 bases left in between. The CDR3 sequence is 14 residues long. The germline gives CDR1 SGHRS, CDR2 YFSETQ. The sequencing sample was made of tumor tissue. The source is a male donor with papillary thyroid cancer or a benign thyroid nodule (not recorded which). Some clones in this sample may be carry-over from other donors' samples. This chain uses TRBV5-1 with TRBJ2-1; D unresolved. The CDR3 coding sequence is TGCGCCAGCAGCCCCTCAAGTACCTACAATGAGCAGTTCTTC. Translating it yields CASSPSSTYNEQFF.